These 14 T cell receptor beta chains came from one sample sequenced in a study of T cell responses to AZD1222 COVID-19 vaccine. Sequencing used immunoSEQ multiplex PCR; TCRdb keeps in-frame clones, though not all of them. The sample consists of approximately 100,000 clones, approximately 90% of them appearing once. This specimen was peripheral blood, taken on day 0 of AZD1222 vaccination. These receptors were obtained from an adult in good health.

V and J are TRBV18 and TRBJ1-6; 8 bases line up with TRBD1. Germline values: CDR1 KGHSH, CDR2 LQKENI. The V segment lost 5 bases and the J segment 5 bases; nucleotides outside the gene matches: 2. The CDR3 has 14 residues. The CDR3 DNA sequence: TGTGCCAGCTCAACGGACAGGGATAATTCACCCCTCCACTTT. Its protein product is CASSTDRDNSPLHF.

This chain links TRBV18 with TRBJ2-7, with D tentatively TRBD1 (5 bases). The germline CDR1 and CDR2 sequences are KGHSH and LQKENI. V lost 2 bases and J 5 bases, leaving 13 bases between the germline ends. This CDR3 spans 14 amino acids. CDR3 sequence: CASSPNPDNHEQYF. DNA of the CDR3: TGTGCCAGCTCACCAAACCCGGACAACCACGAGCAGTACTTC.

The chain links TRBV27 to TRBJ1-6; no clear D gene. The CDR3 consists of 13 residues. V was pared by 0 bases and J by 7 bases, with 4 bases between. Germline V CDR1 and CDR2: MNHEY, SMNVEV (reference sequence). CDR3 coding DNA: TGTGCCAGCAGTTTATCGCTGAATTCACCCCTCCACTTT. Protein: CASSLSLNSPLHF.

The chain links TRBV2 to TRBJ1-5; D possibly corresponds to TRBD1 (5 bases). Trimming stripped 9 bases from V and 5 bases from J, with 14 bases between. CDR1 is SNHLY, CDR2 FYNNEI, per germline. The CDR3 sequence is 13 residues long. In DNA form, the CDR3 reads TGTGCCAGTAAGTGGGGGGTCCATCAGCCCCAGCATTTT. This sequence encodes CASKWGVHQPQHF.

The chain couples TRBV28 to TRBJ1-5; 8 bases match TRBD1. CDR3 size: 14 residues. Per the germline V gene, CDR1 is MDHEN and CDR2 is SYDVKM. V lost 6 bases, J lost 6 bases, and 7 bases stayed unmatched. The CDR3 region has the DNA TGTGCCAGCAGCCCGACAGGGGCCGGTCAGCCCCAGCATTTT. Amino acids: CASSPTGAGQPQHF.

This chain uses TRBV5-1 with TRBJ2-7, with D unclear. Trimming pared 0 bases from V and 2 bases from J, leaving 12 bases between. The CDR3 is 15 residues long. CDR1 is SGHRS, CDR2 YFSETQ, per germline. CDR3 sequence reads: CASSLDLSGPYEQYF. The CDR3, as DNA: TGCGCCAGCAGCTTGGATCTGTCGGGCCCCTACGAGCAGTACTTC.

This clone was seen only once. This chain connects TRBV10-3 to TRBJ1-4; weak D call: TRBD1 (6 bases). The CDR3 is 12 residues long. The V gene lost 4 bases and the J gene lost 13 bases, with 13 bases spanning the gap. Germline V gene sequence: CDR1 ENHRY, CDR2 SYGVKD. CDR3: CAISVEDSILFF. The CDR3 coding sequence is TGTGCCATCAGTGTGGAGGACAGCATACTGTTTTTT.

This CDR3 is CASSFIRQGINSPLHF. In DNA, the CDR3 is TGTGCCAGCAGTTTTATCCGCCAGGGGATTAATTCACCCCTCCACTTT. This chain joins TRBV27 and TRBJ1-6, with D tentatively TRBD1 (6 bases). V shed 3 bases and J shed 6 bases, with 15 bases lying between them. The CDR3 consists of 16 residues. Per germline, CDR1 MNHEY and CDR2 SMNVEV (reference sequence).

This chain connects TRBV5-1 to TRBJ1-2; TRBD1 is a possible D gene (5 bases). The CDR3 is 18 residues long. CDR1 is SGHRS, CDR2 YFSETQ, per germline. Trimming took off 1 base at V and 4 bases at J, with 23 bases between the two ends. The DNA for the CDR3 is TGCGCCAGCAGCTTGTCTGAAATAGGTGGGGGACTGGCCTATGGCTACACCTTC. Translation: CASSLSEIGGGLAYGYTF.

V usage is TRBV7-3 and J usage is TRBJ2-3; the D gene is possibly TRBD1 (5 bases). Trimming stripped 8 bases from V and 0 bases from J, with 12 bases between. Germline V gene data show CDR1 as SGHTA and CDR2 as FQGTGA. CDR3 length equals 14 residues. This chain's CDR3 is CASSEGASTDTQYF. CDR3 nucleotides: TGTGCCAGCTCGGAAGGGGCAAGCACAGATACGCAGTATTTT.

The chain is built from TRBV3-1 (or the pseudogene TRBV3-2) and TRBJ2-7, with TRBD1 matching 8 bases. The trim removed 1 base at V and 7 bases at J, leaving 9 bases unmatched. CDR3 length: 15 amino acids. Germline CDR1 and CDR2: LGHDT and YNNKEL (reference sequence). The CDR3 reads CASSQGPTGAEEQYF. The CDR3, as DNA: TGTGCCAGCAGCCAAGGACCGACAGGGGCGGAGGAGCAGTACTTC.

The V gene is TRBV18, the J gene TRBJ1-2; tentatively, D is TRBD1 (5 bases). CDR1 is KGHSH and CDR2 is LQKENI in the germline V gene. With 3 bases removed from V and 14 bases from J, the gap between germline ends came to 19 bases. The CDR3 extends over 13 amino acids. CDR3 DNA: TGTGCCAGCTCACCGCCCTCCGAGCCCAGGGTAACCTTC. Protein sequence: CASSPPSEPRVTF. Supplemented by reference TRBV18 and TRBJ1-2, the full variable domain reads NAGVMQNPRHLVRRRGQEARLRCSPMKGHSHVYWYRQLPEEGLKFMVYLQKENIIDESGMPKERFSAEFPKEGPSILRIQQVVRGDSAAYFCASSPPSEPRVTFGSGTRLTVV.

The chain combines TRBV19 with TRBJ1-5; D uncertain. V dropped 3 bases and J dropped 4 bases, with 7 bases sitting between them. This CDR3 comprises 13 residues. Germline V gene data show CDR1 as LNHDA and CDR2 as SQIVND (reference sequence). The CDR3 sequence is CASSITYNQPQHF. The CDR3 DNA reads TGTGCCAGTAGTATTACATATAATCAGCCCCAGCATTTT.

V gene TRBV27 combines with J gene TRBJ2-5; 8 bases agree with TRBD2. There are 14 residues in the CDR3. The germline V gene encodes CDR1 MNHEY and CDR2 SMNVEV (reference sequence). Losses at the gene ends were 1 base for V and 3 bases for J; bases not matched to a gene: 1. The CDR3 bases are TGTGCCAGCAGTTTATTCGGGGGGGAAGAGACCCAGTACTTC. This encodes CASSLFGGEETQYF.